A single sample is the source of the 14 T cell receptor beta chains below, sequenced in a study of blood T cells in healthy people across ages. With a J-beta primer mix and a sample-barcoded 5' primer, a second PCR ran about 7 to 12 cycles. TCRdb passed the 5' RACE reads through MiXCR, listing each CDR3 protein once. This table has some 900,000 distinct CDR3 sequences, less than 35% appearing once. The source material was blood. Receptor source: a woman older than 75 in good health.

This chain links TRBV6-5 with TRBJ2-1; 10 bases align to TRBD2. CDR1 is MNHEY and CDR2 is SVGAGI in the germline V gene. The CDR3 is 16 amino acids. Trimming at V came to 4 bases and at J to 3 bases, leaving 6 bases not matched to a gene. The CDR3 nucleotides are TGTGCCAGCAGTTCATTTCTAGCGGGAGACTACAATGAGCAGTTCTTC. Its protein is CASSSFLAGDYNEQFF.

The rearrangement uses TRBV6-2 or TRBV6-3 and TRBJ1-1, with TRBD1 identical over 7 bases. V was pared by 4 bases and J by 2 bases, with 4 bases of the junction left unmatched. The CDR3 has 14 residues. Germline V gene data show CDR1 as MNHEY and CDR2 as SVGEGT. Here the CDR3 DNA reads TGTGCCAGCAGTTCGGGACAGACCAACACTGAAGCTTTCTTT. Its protein is CASSSGQTNTEAFF.

This clonotype was detected many times. The chain is built from TRBV28 and TRBJ2-7; D ambiguous. Germline-derived CDR1 and CDR2 are MDHEN and SYDVKM. The V end lost 5 bases, the J end lost 4 bases, and 6 bases lay between the germline ends. This CDR3 region has 11 residues. The CDR3 DNA is TGTGCCAGCAGTCGCGTATACGAGCAGTACTTC. Encoded protein: CASSRVYEQYF.

This clonotype has only one observation. Since the CDR3 does not end with the conserved phenylalanine or tryptophan, this likely comes from a read error. The chain carries TRBV20-1 and TRBJ1-6, with 7 bases identical to TRBD1. This CDR3 contains 14 residues. V lost 1 base, J lost 9 bases, and 6 bases stayed unmatched. Germline V gives CDR1 DFQATT, CDR2 SNEGSKA (reference sequence). CDR3 in amino acids: CSARGQGPVSPLHC. The CDR3 DNA follows: TGCAGTGCTAGAGGACAGGGTCCGGTTTCACCCCTCCACTGT.

This clonotype was counted a few times. The J gene is TRBJ2-1, the V gene TRBV5-1; 12 bases align to TRBD2. The J call could be wrong; TRBJ2-7 is a better fit for the DNA end. The CDR3 totals 16 residues. Germline values: CDR1 SGHRS, CDR2 YFSETQ. In DNA, the CDR3 is TGCGCCAGCAGCTTCCTAGCGGGGGGGCCCTACAATGAGCAGTACTTC. Translated, it gives CASSFLAGGPYNEQYF.

There are many counts of this clonotype. The chain combines TRBV20-1 with TRBJ2-3; D assignment may be TRBD1 or TRBD2 (5 bases each). Germline V CDR1 and CDR2: DFQATT, SNEGSKA (reference sequence). The CDR3 covers 12 residues. V lost 3 bases and J 4 bases, leaving 8 bases between the germline ends. Written as DNA, the CDR3 is TGCAGTGCTAGGAGGGGACCAGATACGCAGTATTTT. Translation gives CSARRGPDTQYF.

V and J are TRBV20-1 and TRBJ1-5; TRBD1 might be the D (5 bases). Germline-derived CDR1 and CDR2 are DFQATT and SNEGSKA (reference sequence). This CDR3 has 12 residues. V lost 6 bases and J 7 bases, leaving 13 bases between the germline ends. The CDR3 sequence is CSAHPGGQPQHF. CDR3 DNA: TGCAGTGCCCACCCGGGGGGGCAGCCCCAGCATTTT.

This clonotype was observed at least ten times. This chain connects TRBV6-6 to TRBJ2-3, with 8 bases aligning to TRBD2. Unmatched junction bases numbered 10, after V lost 6 bases and J lost 2 bases. Germline lookup yields CDR1 MNHNY and CDR2 SVGAGI (reference sequence). The CDR3 runs to 16 residues. CDR3 in amino acids: CASSPLGRGVTDTQYF. The CDR3 nucleotides are TGTGCCAGCAGCCCGCTCGGGCGGGGGGTCACAGATACGCAGTATTTT.

This clonotype was detected many times. The chain uses TRBV29-1 and TRBJ2-7; maybe TRBD2 (6 bases). Germline CDR1 reads SQVTM; CDR2 reads ANQGSEA. This CDR3 is built from 13 residues. V was clipped by 3 bases and J by 5 bases, with 14 bases between them. CDR3 in amino acids: CSVDHSGRDEQYF. The DNA of the CDR3 is TGCAGCGTTGACCATAGCGGCAGGGACGAGCAGTACTTC.

This chain uses TRBV30 with TRBJ2-1, with D perhaps TRBD2 (7 bases). Germline V gene lookup returns CDR1 GTSNPN and CDR2 SVGIG (reference sequence). This CDR3 region has 13 residues. V lost 2 bases to trimming and J lost 3 bases, with 8 bases between them. The CDR3 sequence is CAWSRGGYNEQFF. The CDR3 nucleotides read TGTGCCTGGAGTAGGGGGGGCTACAATGAGCAGTTCTTC.

J is TRBJ2-7 and V is TRBV11-2; the D gene is possibly TRBD2 (6 bases). Germline V gene sequence: CDR1 SGHAT, CDR2 FQNNGV. Trimming shortened V by 2 bases and J by 7 bases, and 15 bases separated the two germline ends. This CDR3 has 14 residues. The CDR3 bases are TGTGCCAGCAGCTTATGGGAGGCAAGGGGAGAGCAGTACTTC. Translating it yields CASSLWEARGEQYF.

This clonotype showed up many times. The chain links TRBV6-1 to TRBJ2-3, with D unresolved. CDR1 is MNHNS, CDR2 SASEGT, per germline. Between the trimmed V and J ends, which lost 4 bases and 2 bases, there was a span of 10 bases. This CDR3 comprises 14 residues. The CDR3 protein is CASSGQVNTDTQYF. Written as DNA, the CDR3 is TGTGCCAGCAGTGGTCAGGTCAACACAGATACGCAGTATTTT.

The table lists this clonotype with a few counts. This may be a read error, as it is one base from a much larger clone. V usage is TRBV6-5 and J usage is TRBJ2-7; no clear D. With the DNA end fitting TRBJ2-5 better, the J assignment may be wrong. Per the germline V gene, CDR1 is MNHEY and CDR2 is SVGAGI. CDR3 length: 11 amino acids. The DNA for the CDR3 is TGTGCCAGCACTGCAGCCGAGACCCAGTACTTC. This sequence encodes CASTAAETQYF.

This rearrangement joins TRBV7-2 to TRBJ2-5; 9 positions agree with TRBD1. V was pared by 4 bases and J by 5 bases, with 8 bases of the junction left unmatched. This CDR3 region has 15 residues. CDR1 and CDR2 from the germline V gene are SGHTA and FQGNSA. CDR3 amino acids: CASSSSGTGQETQYF. The CDR3 DNA reads TGTGCCAGCAGCTCCTCCGGGACAGGGCAGGAGACCCAGTACTTC.